These T cell receptor beta chains were read from a single sample in a study of shared clonotypes between healthy human individuals. The method was immunoSEQ multiplex PCR; TCRdb's version includes in-frame clones alone and lacks a portion of them. The data show some 900,000 clones, around three quarters seen once. Specimen: memory CD4+ T cells sorted from blood. These receptors all come from a man between 18 and 35 years old in good health. The CDR3 runs from the conserved cysteine through the conserved F or W. The D gene is left open where the match is weak. Size is stated for part of the rows, as once, few or many counts, or as a class when the clone is expanded.

CDR3nt	CDR3aa	d_gene	j_gene	v_gene	abundance
TGCGCCAGCAGTCAATGCTGGTGGGGGCGCCGCTCCTACGAGCAGTACTTC	CASSQCWWGRRSYEQYF	NA	TRBJ2-7	TRBV23-1	NA
TGTGCCAGCTCACTATTCAGGGCTGAGGGCACAGATACGCAGTATTTT	CASSLFRAEGTDTQYF	NA	TRBJ2-3	TRBV18	NA
TGTGCCAGTAGTGGGGGATTCTCCTACGAGCAGTACTTC	CASSGGFSYEQYF	NA	TRBJ2-7	TRBV19	NA
TGTGCCTGGAGTGCGGGACAGGCGACGGGAAAACTGTTTTTT	CAWSAGQATGKLFF	TRBD1	TRBJ1-4	TRBV30	NA
TGTGCCAGCAGTGGCCTAGGGGCGGTTGGAAACACCATATATTTT	CASSGLGAVGNTIYF	NA	TRBJ1-3	TRBV2	NA
TGTGCCAGCAGCTTTGGGACCGTATCCACCGGGGAGCTGTTTTTT	CASSFGTVSTGELFF	NA	TRBJ2-2	TRBV7-9	few
TGTGCCAGCAGCAGCTTGGGTGCCGGGGAGCTGTTTTTT	CASSSLGAGELFF	NA	TRBJ2-2	TRBV4-2	NA
TGCGCCAGCTCCCTAACTAAGGGGGAGACCCAGTACTTC	CASSLTKGETQYF	NA	TRBJ2-5	TRBV4-1	NA
TGTGCCAGCAGCTTAGTCCTCCCGGGGAACACTGAAGCTTTCTTT	CASSLVLPGNTEAFF	NA	TRBJ1-1	TRBV7-2	NA
TGTGCCAGCAGCTTGGAACCAGGGACCACCGGGGAGCTGTTTTTT	CASSLEPGTTGELFF	NA	TRBJ2-2	TRBV5-6	NA
TGTGCCAGCAGTTATTTTCGGACAGGGATGCTGTTTTTT	CASSYFRTGMLFF	TRBD1	TRBJ2-2	TRBV6-5	NA
TGTGCCAGTAGGGGACAGGGGGCAGGTGGCTACACCTTC	CASRGQGAGGYTF	TRBD1	TRBJ1-2	TRBV19	NA
TGTGCCACCAGCAAAGGACTAGCGGGAGAATATGATGAGCAGTACTTC	CATSKGLAGEYDEQYF	TRBD2	TRBJ2-7	TRBV15	few
TGTGCCAGCAGCCCCGGGACAGCCAGCATGAACACTGAAGCTTTCTTT	CASSPGTASMNTEAFF	TRBD1	TRBJ1-1	TRBV7-9	NA
TGTGCCAGCAGCCCCGACAGGGGAGAACACGAGCAGTACTTC	CASSPDRGEHEQYF	TRBD1	TRBJ2-7	TRBV4-2	NA
TGTGCTAGTGGTTTGGTTCCCGGGCCGGGGTCCACCTTC	CASGLVPGPGSTF	NA	TRBJ1-2	TRBV12-5	few
TGTGCCAGCAGCTTTAGGGCGGGAGTCACCAATGAGCAGTTCTTC	CASSFRAGVTNEQFF	TRBD2	TRBJ2-1	TRBV7-2	once
TGTGCCAGCAGCCCGGATTTCGAGGGTGGGGGACAGCATTTT	CASSPDFEGGGQHF	NA	TRBJ1-5	TRBV7-9	NA
TGCGCCAGCAGCCTCGGGACGGCGATCGATGGCTACACCTTC	CASSLGTAIDGYTF	NA	TRBJ1-2	TRBV4-3	NA
TGTGCCAGCAGCTTAACCTACCACTCGGCCGTCTGGGAGCAGTACTTC	CASSLTYHSAVWEQYF	NA	TRBJ2-7	TRBV7-2	many
TGTGCCAGCAGCTTGGTGGGCGCAGATACGCAGTATTTT	CASSLVGADTQYF	NA	TRBJ2-3	TRBV5-6	NA
TGCGCCAGCAGCTTAGGACAGGGGATAACCTACGAGCAGTACTTC	CASSLGQGITYEQYF	TRBD1	TRBJ2-7	TRBV5-1	few
TGTGCCAGCAGCTTGGGCCGCGGAGCTTTCTTT	CASSLGRGAFF	NA	TRBJ1-1	TRBV5-6	few
TGTGCCAGCAGCCACAGGGGCCTTAATGAAAAACTGTTTTTT	CASSHRGLNEKLFF	TRBD1	TRBJ1-4	TRBV5-6	NA
TGTGCCAGCAGCTCCAGGGGAGTCGCGGAGCAGTTCTTC	CASSSRGVAEQFF	NA	TRBJ2-1	TRBV13	NA
TGTGCCAGCAATAGCGGGGGGCGGGATACGCAGTATTTT	CASNSGGRDTQYF	TRBD2	TRBJ2-3	TRBV9	few
TGTGCCAGCAGCACTTTGGGGGGAGTGTCCACCGGGGAGCTGTTTTTT	CASSTLGGVSTGELFF	NA	TRBJ2-2	TRBV7-2	NA
TGCAGCGCCCGGGACGGGGGGGAGCTGTTTTTT	CSARDGGELFF	NA	TRBJ2-2	TRBV29-1	NA
TGTGCCAGCAGCCCCGGAGGGGGGTGGGGGGAGCAGTTCTTC	CASSPGGGWGEQFF	NA	TRBJ2-1	TRBV9	NA
TGTGCCAGCAGCACAGGACCCGGGGAGACCCAGTACTTC	CASSTGPGETQYF	NA	TRBJ2-5	TRBV9	NA
TGCGCCAGCAGTGAGTCGAAGACGGGGTTCGATGAGCAGTTCTTC	CASSESKTGFDEQFF	NA	TRBJ2-1	TRBV10-2	few
TGTGCCAGCAGTGGCCTCTCAGGCTACGAGCAGTACTTC	CASSGLSGYEQYF	NA	TRBJ2-7	TRBV6-1	NA
TGTGCCAGCTGCAGGGTGACGAACACTGAAGCTTTCTTT	CASCRVTNTEAFF	NA	TRBJ1-1	TRBV6-6	once
TGTGCCAGCAGCTCGACAGGGGATAGCAATCAGCCCCAGCATTTT	CASSSTGDSNQPQHF	TRBD1	TRBJ1-5	TRBV5-4	few
TGTGCCTGGAGTGCCGCCCGGAAGTTAGATACGCAGTATTTT	CAWSAARKLDTQYF	NA	TRBJ2-3	TRBV30	NA
TGTGCCAGCAGCCCAGGGGACAGGCCAGCTGGCTACACCTTC	CASSPGDRPAGYTF	TRBD1	TRBJ1-2	TRBV5-4	NA
TGTGCCAGCCGTTTCTCCGGGGAGACCCAGTACTTC	CASRFSGETQYF	NA	TRBJ2-5	TRBV6-1	few
TGCGCCAGCAGCCAAAAAACTACAGAGAACACTGAAGCTTTCTTT	CASSQKTTENTEAFF	NA	TRBJ1-1	TRBV5-1	NA
TGTGCCAGCAGCTGGGCCCGGACCTACGAGCAGTACTTC	CASSWARTYEQYF	NA	TRBJ2-7	TRBV7-8	NA
TGTGCCAGCAGCCATCCGGGGCTGGGGGGTAGAGCTTTCTTT	CASSHPGLGGRAFF	NA	TRBJ1-1	TRBV16	few
TGCGCCAGCAGCAGGCTAGCGGGAGGTGGTGAGCAGTTCTTC	CASSRLAGGGEQFF	TRBD2	TRBJ2-1	TRBV4-3	NA
TGTGCCAGCACCTCCGACGGGAACACTGAAGCTTTCTTT	CASTSDGNTEAFF	NA	TRBJ1-1	TRBV2	NA
TGTGCCAGCAGCCTCAAGGGAAACGAGCAGTACTTC	CASSLKGNEQYF	NA	TRBJ2-7	TRBV5-5	once
TGTGCCAGCAACTTAGGGGGGACTAATGAAAAACTGTTTTTT	CASNLGGTNEKLFF	NA	TRBJ1-4	TRBV2	NA
TGTGCCAGCTCACGAGGACTAGCGACACAAGAGACCCAGTACTTC	CASSRGLATQETQYF	TRBD2	TRBJ2-5	TRBV18	once
TGTGCCAGCAGCAACAGGGCCTGGGCTTTCTTT	CASSNRAWAFF	NA	TRBJ1-1	TRBV28	NA
TGTGCCATCTCCGCTGAGCGCAGTGAAGCTTTCTTT	CAISAERSEAFF	NA	TRBJ1-1	TRBV10-3	NA
TGTGCCAGCAGCTTAAGTAGCGGGACGGCCACCGGGGAGCTGTTTTTT	CASSLSSGTATGELFF	TRBD2	TRBJ2-2	TRBV7-2	NA
TGCGCCAGCAGCTTGGGGGGGACGGCTTATAATTCACCCCTCCACTTT	CASSLGGTAYNSPLHF	NA	TRBJ1-6	TRBV5-1	NA
TGTGCCAGCAGTGGTTACGGGACAGGGTTCTACGAGCAGTACTTC	CASSGYGTGFYEQYF	TRBD1	TRBJ2-7	TRBV6-1	NA
TGTGCCAGCCAAGTTACAGGGGCCTACGAGCAGTACTTC	CASQVTGAYEQYF	TRBD1	TRBJ2-7	TRBV6-1	NA